Below, 9 T cell receptor beta chains from the same sample are listed, as sequenced in a study of human T cells and chemical hapten exposure. From the RACE reads, TCRdb called clonotypes with MiXCR, one entry per CDR3 protein. Of around 56,000 distinct CDR3 sequences in the sample, more than 8% were seen once. Documented time point: pre-sensitization, week 0. Noted treatment: therapeutic diphenylcyclopropenone sensitization with weekly scalp DPC. The sample in question was whole blood, obtained in connection with sensitization to the hapten diphenylcyclopropenone (DPC). These receptors all come from a man between 35 and 55 years old with alopecia areata. Some clones in this sample may be carry-over from other donors' samples.

The V gene is TRBV20-1, the J gene TRBJ1-1, with a tentative D call TRBD1 (6 bases). Germline values: CDR1 DFQATT, CDR2 SNEGSKA (reference sequence). This CDR3 is built from 13 residues. Between the trimmed V and J ends, which lost 3 bases and 1 base, there was a span of 9 bases. The CDR3 DNA reads as TGCAGTGCTAGGAAGGACAGGAACACTGAAGCTTTCTTT. Translating gives CSARKDRNTEAFF.

This clonotype has only a few counts. The chain links TRBV9 to TRBJ2-5; tentatively, D is TRBD1 (6 bases). Germline CDR1 reads SGDLS; CDR2 reads YYNGEE. V lost 0 bases and J lost 11, with 11 bases in between. This CDR3 contains 12 residues. CDR3 bases: TGTGCCAGCAGCGTAGAGGACGGACAGCAGTACTTC. Its translation: CASSVEDGQQYF.

This clonotype has ten or more counts. CDR3 in DNA: TGCGCCAGCAGCTTGGCAGGGTCGAACACCGGGGAGCTGTTTTTT. Residues: CASSLAGSNTGELFF. The rearrangement links TRBV5-1 to TRBJ2-2; the D gene is possibly TRBD1 (5 bases). The CDR3 runs to 15 residues. Per the germline V gene, CDR1 is SGHRS and CDR2 is YFSETQ. The ends were cut back, 0 bases at V and 0 bases at J, with 6 bases in the middle.

V is TRBV28 and J is TRBJ1-2, with D maybe TRBD1 (6 bases). The germline gives CDR1 MDHEN, CDR2 SYDVKM. Trimming took off 10 bases at V and 2 bases at J, with 14 bases between the two ends. The CDR3 length is 13 residues. The CDR3 sequence is CATNLDRNYGYTF. For the CDR3, the DNA is TGTGCCACCAACCTAGACAGGAACTATGGCTACACCTTC.

The V gene is TRBV29-1, the J gene TRBJ2-3; D might be TRBD2 (6 bases). This CDR3 is 14 amino acids long. CDR1 and CDR2 (germline): SQVTM, ANQGSEA. V lost 5 bases and J 0 bases, leaving 12 bases between the germline ends. Here the CDR3 DNA reads TGCAGCGTTAACGGGAGAGGTAGCACAGATACGCAGTATTTT. Translating gives CSVNGRGSTDTQYF.

This rearrangement joins TRBV4-3 to TRBJ1-2; D is undetermined. The V and J ends lost 0 bases and 7 bases respectively, with 12 bases between them. Germline V lookup: CDR1 LGHNA, CDR2 YSLEER. This CDR3 comprises 14 residues. CDR3: CASSQDREGFGYTF. In nucleotides, the CDR3 is TGCGCCAGCAGCCAAGATCGCGAGGGATTTGGCTACACCTTC.

This clonotype has ten or more counts. J is TRBJ2-1 and V is TRBV20-1; 7 positions agree with TRBD2. Germline V lookup: CDR1 DFQATT, CDR2 SNEGSKA (reference sequence). CDR3 length equals 16 residues. Unmatched junction bases numbered 11, after V lost 1 base and J lost 5 bases. In nucleotides, the CDR3 is TGCAGTGCTAGAGTAGCGGGCTCCCTTGAGGACAATGAGCAGTTCTTC. Translation: CSARVAGSLEDNEQFF.

As for this clonotype: A much bigger clone sits one base away, suggesting this may be a read error. The V and J genes are TRBV2 and TRBJ2-3, with D possibly TRBD2 on 5 matching bases. Germline CDR1 and CDR2: SNHLY and FYNNEI. There are 14 residues in the CDR3. The V and J ends lost 1 base and 1 base respectively, with 6 bases between them. The chain's CDR3 is CASSEEGGTDTQYF. DNA of the CDR3: TGTGCCAGCAGTGAAGAGGGAGGCACAGATACGCAGTATTTT.

The chain joins TRBV12-3 or TRBV12-4 to TRBJ2-7; 9 nucleotides match TRBD2. The CDR3 runs 14 residues. V shed 5 bases, J shed 2 bases, and the junction held 4 bases outside the gene matches. As DNA, the CDR3 is TGTGCCAGCAGTCCTAGCGGGGTGGCCTACGAGCAGTACTTC. Its protein is CASSPSGVAYEQYF.